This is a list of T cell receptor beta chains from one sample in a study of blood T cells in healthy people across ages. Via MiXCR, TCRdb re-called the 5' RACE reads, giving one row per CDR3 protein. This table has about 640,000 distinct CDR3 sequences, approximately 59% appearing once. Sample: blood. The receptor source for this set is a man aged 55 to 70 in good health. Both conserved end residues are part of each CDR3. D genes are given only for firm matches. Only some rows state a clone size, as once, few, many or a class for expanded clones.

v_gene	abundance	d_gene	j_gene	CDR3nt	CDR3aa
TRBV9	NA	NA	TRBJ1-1	TGTGCCAGCAACTTACAGGCTAATACTGAAGCTTTCTTT	CASNLQANTEAFF
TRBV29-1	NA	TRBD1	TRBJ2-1	TGCAGCGTTGAACTGACAGGGGTCCCCCACAATGAGCAGTTATTC	CSVELTGVPHNEQLF
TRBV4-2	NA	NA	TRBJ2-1	TGTGCCAGCAGCCAGGTACACCCCCCCTCGGGTGAGCAGTTCTTC	CASSQVHPPSGEQFF
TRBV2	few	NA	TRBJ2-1	TGTGCCAGCAGTGTTAGGGATGAGCAGTTCTTC	CASSVRDEQFF
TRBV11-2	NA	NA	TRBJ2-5	TGTGCCAGCAGCCTCGACAGGACCCAAGAGACCCAGTACTTC	CASSLDRTQETQYF
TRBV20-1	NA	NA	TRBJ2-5	TGCAGTCCCGGGCGGGGGCACGAGACCCAGTACTTC	CSPGRGHETQYF
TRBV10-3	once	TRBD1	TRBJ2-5	TGTGCCATCAGTGAGTCAAGGACAGGGGAAGAGACCCAGTACTTC	CAISESRTGEETQYF
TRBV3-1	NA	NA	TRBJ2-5	TGTGCCAGCAGCCAAGATCTGCGGGGGCGTAGGGAGACCCAGTACTTC	CASSQDLRGRRETQYF
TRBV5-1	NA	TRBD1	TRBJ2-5	TGCGCCAGCAGCTCACTATCTACAGGGGGTCAAGAGACCCAGTACTTC	CASSSLSTGGQETQYF
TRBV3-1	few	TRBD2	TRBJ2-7	TGTGCCAGCAGCCACCCTAGCGGGGGCTACGAGCAGTACTTC	CASSHPSGGYEQYF
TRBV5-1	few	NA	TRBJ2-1	TGCGCCAGCAGCACCGACAGGTCCATCTACAATGAGCAGTTCTTC	CASSTDRSIYNEQFF
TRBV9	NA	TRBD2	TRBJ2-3	TGTGCCAGCAGTAACAGCGGGGGGACAGATACGCAGTATTTT	CASSNSGGTDTQYF
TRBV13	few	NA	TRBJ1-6	TGTGCCAGCACCTCCCCGGATTCACCCCTCCACTTT	CASTSPDSPLHF
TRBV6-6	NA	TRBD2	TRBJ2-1	TGTGCCAGCACCAAACTAGCGGGGGGACACAATGAGCAGTTCTTC	CASTKLAGGHNEQFF
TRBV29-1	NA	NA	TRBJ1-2	TGCAGCGTTGGTCGGGGGGCGGGTGGCTACACCTTC	CSVGRGAGGYTF
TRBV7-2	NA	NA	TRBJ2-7	TGTGCCAGCAGCTTACGGGGGACGACCTTAAATGAGCAGTACTTC	CASSLRGTTLNEQYF
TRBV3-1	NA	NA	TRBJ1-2	TGTGCCAGCAGCCACGGCAGGGGCTATGGCTACACCTTC	CASSHGRGYGYTF
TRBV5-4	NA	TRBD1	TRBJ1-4	TGTGCCAGCAGCACCCGGACAGGGACGAATGAAAAACTGTTTTTT	CASSTRTGTNEKLFF
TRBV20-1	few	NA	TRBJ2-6	TGCAGTGCTAGATTACAGGGCTCTGGGGCCAACGTCCTGACTTTC	CSARLQGSGANVLTF
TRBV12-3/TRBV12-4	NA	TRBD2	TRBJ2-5	TGTGCCAGCAGCTCCGAGCTAGCGGGGGGGCAAGAGACCCAGTACTTC	CASSSELAGGQETQYF
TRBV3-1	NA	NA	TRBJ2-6	TGTGCCAGCAGCCTAGGGGACATCTCTGGGGCCAACGTCCTGACTTTC	CASSLGDISGANVLTF
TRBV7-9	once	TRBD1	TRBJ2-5	TGTGCCAGCAGCCTCCGACAGGGGGCGAATCAAGAGACCCAGTACTTC	CASSLRQGANQETQYF